Presented here are 15 T cell receptor beta chains from one specimen sequenced in a study of cytomegalovirus exposure and HLA in healthy donors. The PCR employed 60 Vbeta primers together with 13 Jbeta primers. Assay used: immunoSEQ multiplex PCR; TCRdb lists only in-frame clones, some missing. This table holds more than 85,000 clones, around three quarters found once. The sample taken for sequencing was PBMCs. Receptors originate from a woman between 50 and 59 years old in good health and CMV-seropositive.

The chain carries TRBV28 and TRBJ1-2, with D possibly matching TRBD1 (5 bases). V was clipped by 5 bases and J by 8 bases, with 15 bases between them. Germline V gene data show CDR1 as MDHEN and CDR2 as SYDVKM. The CDR3 consists of 13 residues. The CDR3 region has the DNA TGTGCCAGCAGTCTCCAGGGATCCTACGGCTACACCTTC. It encodes CASSLQGSYGYTF.

V usage is TRBV7-7 and J usage is TRBJ2-3; 11 bases line up with TRBD2. The CDR3 loop spans 16 amino acids. Per the germline V gene, CDR1 is SSHAT and CDR2 is FNYEAQ (reference sequence). The trim removed 4 bases at V and 3 bases at J, leaving 6 bases unmatched. CDR3 region: CASSSPLAGGTDTQYF. CDR3 bases: TGTGCCAGCAGCTCCCCATTAGCGGGAGGGACAGATACGCAGTATTTT.

The chain recombines TRBV7-9 with TRBJ1-5, with TRBD1 matching 7 bases. The J segment lost 5 bases and the V segment lost 0 bases, leaving 10 bases of the junction unmatched. The CDR3 has 17 residues. Germline CDR1 reads SEHNR; CDR2 reads FQNEAQ (reference sequence). The CDR3 DNA follows: TGTGCCAGCAGCTTAGCATTCAGGGGGAGTGGGGATCAGCCCCAGCATTTT. Translation: CASSLAFRGSGDQPQHF.

In this sample, this clone turned up once. The chain has TRBV4-3 and TRBJ1-2; the match to TRBD1 covers 7 bases. Germline V gene data show CDR1 as LGHNA and CDR2 as YSLEER. With 1 base clipped from V and 0 bases from J, the junction kept 2 bases outside the gene matches. The CDR3 runs to 15 residues. Here the CDR3 reads CASSQVTGPNYGYTF. CDR3 DNA sequence: TGCGCCAGCAGCCAAGTGACAGGGCCTAACTATGGCTACACCTTC.

The chain joins TRBV5-1 to TRBJ2-2, with D perhaps TRBD2 (5 bases). The CDR3 runs to 15 residues. V shed 4 bases and J shed 0 bases, with 10 bases lying between them. CDR1 is SGHRS and CDR2 is YFSETQ in the germline V gene. The CDR3 reads CASSPADPNTGELFF. CDR3 DNA: TGCGCCAGCAGCCCAGCGGACCCGAACACCGGGGAGCTGTTTTTT.

This clone was seen more than once but under ten times. The chain combines TRBV9 with TRBJ2-3, with D possibly being TRBD2 (5 bases). Trimming took off 0 bases at V and 10 bases at J, with 12 bases between the two ends. The CDR3 runs 13 residues. CDR1 and CDR2 from the germline V gene are SGDLS and YYNGEE. Here the CDR3 reads CASSVALGVAQYF. Here the CDR3 DNA reads TGTGCCAGCAGCGTAGCACTCGGGGTAGCGCAGTATTTT.

V usage is TRBV28 and J usage is TRBJ2-4; 7 bases align to TRBD2. CDR3 length: 14 residues. Germline loops: CDR1 MDHEN, CDR2 SYDVKM. V lost 7 bases to trimming and J lost 6 bases; unmatched junction nucleotides: 9. The CDR3 sequence is CASTLGGWGNIQYF. The CDR3 DNA follows: TGTGCCAGCACCCTGGGGGGGTGGGGAAACATTCAGTACTTC.

The rearrangement uses TRBV10-3 and TRBJ2-7; 7 bases map to TRBD1. The ends lost 3 bases at V and 0 bases at J; junction bases unmatched: 5. The CDR3 contains 15 residues. The germline V gene encodes CDR1 ENHRY and CDR2 SYGVKD. For the CDR3, the DNA is TGTGCCATCAGTGACCGGGACAGAAGCTCCTACGAGCAGTACTTC. This gives the protein CAISDRDRSSYEQYF.

V and J are TRBV28 and TRBJ1-4; TRBD1 is a possible D gene (5 bases). V lost 2 bases to trimming and J lost 8 bases, with 6 bases between them. CDR3 length: 12 residues. Per the germline V gene, CDR1 is MDHEN and CDR2 is SYDVKM. The CDR3 is CASSLRGEKLFF. The CDR3 DNA reads TGTGCCAGCAGTTTACGGGGGGAAAAACTGTTTTTT.

The V call is TRBV19, the J call TRBJ1-5, with 7 bases that match TRBD1. The V gene's germline CDR1 is LNHDA and CDR2 SQIVND (reference sequence). This CDR3 has 14 residues. The junction had 9 bases not matched to a gene; V was cut back by 10 bases and J by 3 bases. DNA of the CDR3: TGTGCCACCTCCGACAGGGAGCACAATCAGCCCCAGCATTTT. Translation gives CATSDREHNQPQHF. The full variable domain, in which reference TRBV19 and TRBJ1-5 provide the parts outside the CDR3, is DGGITQSPKYLFRKEGQNVTLSCEQNLNHDAMYWYRQDPGQGLRLIYYSQIVNDFQKGDIAEGYSVSREKKESFPLTVTSAQKNPTAFYLCATSDREHNQPQHFGDGTRLSIL.

This clone appeared a few times. CDR3 DNA: TGCGCCAGCAGCTTGAGTAGCGGGAGTTTACATGAGCAGTTCTTC. Its translation is CASSLSSGSLHEQFF. The chain joins TRBV5-1 to TRBJ2-1; TRBD2 aligns across 9 bases. The CDR3 has 15 amino acids. Germline values: CDR1 SGHRS, CDR2 YFSETQ. Unmatched junction bases numbered 7, after V lost 1 base and J lost 8 bases.

The chain employs TRBV6-6 and TRBJ2-5; D may match TRBD1 or TRBD2 (6 bases each). V was trimmed by 6 bases and J by 5 bases, leaving 16 bases between them. The CDR3 runs to 14 residues. The germline CDR1 and CDR2 sequences are MNHNY and SVGAGI (reference sequence). The DNA of the CDR3 is TGTGCCAGCAGCTACAGGGTCCGGGAGGAGACCCAGTACTTC. Its translation is CASSYRVREETQYF.

This chain joins TRBV7-9 and TRBJ2-5; 13 nucleotides line up with TRBD2. Germline loops: CDR1 SEHNR, CDR2 FQNEAQ (reference sequence). The junction had 6 bases not matched to a gene; V was cut back by 3 bases and J by 2 bases. The CDR3 runs 17 residues. The CDR3 here is CASSLGLAGYIQETQYF. CDR3 sequence (DNA): TGTGCCAGCAGCTTGGGACTAGCGGGATATATACAAGAGACCCAGTACTTC.

The chain employs TRBV6-5 and TRBJ2-1, with TRBD1 matching 11 bases. Trimming took 6 bases from V and 7 from J; bases not matched to a gene: 5. In germline, CDR1 is MNHEY, CDR2 SVGAGI. The CDR3 has 14 amino acids. The CDR3: CASRGQGASNEQFF. The DNA of the CDR3 is TGTGCCAGCAGAGGACAGGGGGCTTCAAATGAGCAGTTCTTC.

Worth noting for this clone: This specimen includes other DNA sequences encoding the same CDR3. The chain employs TRBV9 and TRBJ1-2; TRBD1 is a possible D gene (5 bases). The CDR3 is 19 residues long. CDR1 is SGDLS, CDR2 YYNGEE, per germline. V lost 7 bases to trimming and J lost 4 bases, with 32 bases between them. DNA for the CDR3: TGTGCCAGCGGAGTAGCTCCAGGACAAGGGGCAGGGTTGCGCTATGGCTACACCTTC. Protein product: CASGVAPGQGAGLRYGYTF.